A single sample is the source of the 19 T cell receptor beta chains below, sequenced in a study of identical twins. TCRdb recomputed calls from the 5' RACE reads with MiXCR, one row per CDR3 protein. The repertoire holds 690,000 or so distinct CDR3 sequences, with over 8.5% as singletons. These data were likewise used in another study, on yellow fever vaccine responses in identical twins.

Material for sequencing was PBMCs. The origin of the receptors is a woman aged 18-29 years in good health.

This clonotype came up a few times. The V and J genes are TRBV18 and TRBJ2-5, with a possible D match to TRBD1 (6 bases). This CDR3 region has 16 residues. V was trimmed by 3 bases and J by 5 bases, leaving 19 bases between them. Germline CDR1 is KGHSH and CDR2 is LQKENI. In nucleotides, the CDR3 is TGTGCCAGCTCACCCTTCTATGGACAGATCGAGGAGACCCAGTACTTC. Amino acid sequence: CASSPFYGQIEETQYF.

In this sample, this clonotype turned up a few times. J is TRBJ2-5 and V is TRBV4-2, with D maybe TRBD1 (6 bases). Germline V lookup: CDR1 LGHNA, CDR2 YNFKEQ. CDR3 length: 15 residues. With 4 bases removed from V and 1 base from J, the gap between germline ends came to 13 bases. The CDR3 DNA sequence: TGTGCCAGCAGCCCTGGACAGTCTATCCAAGAGACCCAGTACTTC. It specifies CASSPGQSIQETQYF.

The rearrangement joins TRBV7-2 to TRBJ2-1; no reliable D call. The CDR3 contains 13 residues. CDR1 is SGHTA and CDR2 is FQGNSA in the germline V gene. Deletions cut 1 base from V and 7 bases from J, with 8 bases between. CDR3 sequence reads: CASSLENLNEQFF. The CDR3 bases are TGTGCCAGCAGCTTAGAAAATCTGAATGAGCAGTTCTTC.

The table lists this clonotype with a few counts. CDR3 DNA sequence: TGTGCCAGCAGTTACTCGACGCCTGGGGCCAACGTCCTGACTTTC. This translates into CASSYSTPGANVLTF. The chain carries TRBV6-5 and TRBJ2-6; D gene uncertain. The CDR3 is made up of 15 amino acids. The germline gives CDR1 MNHEY, CDR2 SVGAGI. Between the trimmed V and J ends, which lost 0 bases and 2 bases, there was a span of 5 bases.

This clonotype was seen more than once but under ten times. The rearrangement uses TRBV28 and TRBJ1-1; TRBD1 agrees at 7 bases. This CDR3 comprises 18 residues. Germline V gene sequence: CDR1 MDHEN, CDR2 SYDVKM. Trimming at V came to 8 bases and at J to 1 base, leaving 19 bases not matched to a gene. CDR3 sequence: CASYSLFRDSLPNTEAFF. CDR3 nucleotide sequence: TGTGCCAGCTACAGTTTATTTCGGGACAGTCTCCCGAACACTGAAGCTTTCTTT.

This clonotype has a handful of counts. This chain links TRBV11-2 with TRBJ2-7, with 13 bases aligning to TRBD2. V shed 6 bases and J 1 base; nucleotides not matched to a gene: 15. Per the germline V gene, CDR1 is SGHAT and CDR2 is FQNNGV. This CDR3 spans 19 amino acids. The CDR3 here is CASRQGPGLAGRGSYEQYF. The CDR3 bases are TGTGCCAGCAGACAAGGTCCGGGACTAGCGGGAAGAGGATCCTACGAGCAGTACTTC.

This clonotype was seen ten or more times. The chain employs TRBV12-3 or TRBV12-4 and TRBJ1-4; 9 bases fit TRBD1. J was trimmed by 8 bases and V by 4 bases; bases with no gene match: 8. The CDR3 length is 15 residues. The CDR3, as DNA: TGTGCCAGCAGTTGGAGACAGGGGGGTAGGGAAAAACTGTTTTTT. Amino acids: CASSWRQGGREKLFF.

This clonotype showed up many times. The chain recombines TRBV27 with TRBJ1-6; the match to TRBD1 covers 10 bases. The CDR3 sequence is 20 residues long. The germline V gene encodes CDR1 MNHEY and CDR2 SMNVEV (reference sequence). Trimming at V came to 5 bases and at J to 0 bases, leaving 13 bases not matched to a gene. CDR3 coding DNA: TGTGCCAGCAGTCACACCGGCGACAGGGGGCGAAGCTCCTATAATTCACCCCTCCACTTT. It yields the protein CASSHTGDRGRSSYNSPLHF.

This clonotype was seen more than once but under ten times. As DNA, the CDR3 is TGTGCCAGCAGTCCGGGACCCCAAACCTACGAGCAGTACTTC. Protein: CASSPGPQTYEQYF. The J gene is TRBJ2-7, the V gene TRBV2; D may match TRBD1 or TRBD2 (5 bases each). CDR3 length: 14 residues. Germline CDR1 is SNHLY and CDR2 is FYNNEI. V lost 5 bases, J lost 2 bases, and 13 bases lay in between.

The CDR3 is CATRDRTSGYEQYF. The DNA of the CDR3 is TGTGCCACCAGGGATAGGACTAGCGGCTACGAGCAGTACTTC. The V and J genes are TRBV15 and TRBJ2-7; TRBD2 matches at 10 bases. The CDR3 has 14 residues. The junction had 5 bases not matched to a gene; V was cut back by 6 bases and J by 3 bases. Germline V gene lookup returns CDR1 LNHNV and CDR2 YYDKDF (reference sequence).

This clonotype was recorded a few times. The J gene is TRBJ2-1, the V gene TRBV25-1, with D tentatively TRBD1 or TRBD2 (6 bases each). This CDR3 comprises 11 residues. The germline gives CDR1 MGHDK, CDR2 SYGVNS. V shed 2 bases and J shed 16 bases, with 12 bases lying between them. The CDR3 is CASSEERGRFF. DNA of the CDR3: TGTGCCAGCAGTGAAGAACGGGGGCGTTTCTTC.

This chain connects TRBV19 to TRBJ2-4; 8 bases map to TRBD1. The CDR3 length is 14 residues. V shed 5 bases, J shed 4 bases, and the junction held 4 bases outside the gene matches. The germline CDR1 and CDR2 sequences are LNHDA and SQIVND (reference sequence). The CDR3 reads CASSVTGGKNIQYF. The CDR3 DNA sequence: TGTGCCAGTAGTGTCACAGGGGGAAAAAACATTCAGTACTTC. Complete variable domain (other parts from reference TRBV19 and TRBJ2-4): DGGITQSPKYLFRKEGQNVTLSCEQNLNHDAMYWYRQDPGQGLRLIYYSQIVNDFQKGDIAEGYSVSREKKESFPLTVTSAQKNPTAFYLCASSVTGGKNIQYFGAGTRLSVL.

The chain carries TRBV7-9 and TRBJ2-7, with TRBD2 matching 10 bases. The junction had 6 bases not matched to a gene; V was cut back by 4 bases and J by 0 bases. The germline CDR1 and CDR2 sequences are SEHNR and FQNEAQ (reference sequence). The CDR3 spans 16 residues. CDR3 sequence (DNA): TGTGCCAGCAGCTCGCCAACTAGCGGGGCCTCCTACGAGCAGTACTTC. It translates to CASSSPTSGASYEQYF.

This clonotype was seen only once. The chain has TRBV7-9 and TRBJ1-1; TRBD1 agrees at 7 bases. Trimming removed 6 bases from V and 4 bases from J; junction bases left unmatched: 5. In germline, CDR1 is SEHNR, CDR2 FQNEAQ (reference sequence). The CDR3 is 13 amino acids. CDR3 coding DNA: TGTGCCAGCAGGCTCACAGGGGCCACTGAAGCTTTCTTT. This gives the protein CASRLTGATEAFF.

This clonotype was recorded many times. V and J are TRBV5-1 and TRBJ2-5, with a tentative D call TRBD1 (5 bases). From germline, CDR1 is SGHRS and CDR2 YFSETQ. V lost 5 bases, J lost 1 base, and 12 bases lay in between. This CDR3 has 14 amino acids. In nucleotides, the CDR3 is TGCGCCAGCAGAAGAAAAGGGGCCCAAGAGACCCAGTACTTC. Protein: CASRRKGAQETQYF.

Concerning this clonotype itself: Because the CDR3 is missing its conserved closing phenylalanine or tryptophan, this is likely a read error. This chain uses TRBV18 with TRBJ2-3, with D perhaps TRBD1 (6 bases). CDR3 size: 14 residues. Trimming removed 3 bases from V and 2 bases from J, with 9 bases in between. Germline assignment: CDR1 KGHSH and CDR2 LQKENI. The DNA for the CDR3 is TGTGCCAGCTCACCCGGACAGATCACAGATACGCAGTATCTT. It translates to CASSPGQITDTQYL.

This chain uses TRBV2 with TRBJ1-1; perhaps TRBD1 as D (5 bases). The V gene lost 7 bases and the J gene lost 0 bases, with 12 bases spanning the gap. CDR1 and CDR2 (germline): SNHLY, FYNNEI. CDR3 size: 14 residues. The CDR3 coding sequence is TGTGCCAGCATCTTTAGACAGATGAACACTGAAGCTTTCTTT. Translation gives CASIFRQMNTEAFF.

At least ten counts were recorded for this clonotype. CDR3 nucleotides: TGCGCCAGCAGCCAAGATCGGTGGTCCCTCACCTACAATGAGCAGTTCTTC. This sequence encodes CASSQDRWSLTYNEQFF. The chain uses TRBV4-3 and TRBJ2-1; D is uncertain. V was clipped by 0 bases and J by 2 bases, with 14 bases between them. The germline gives CDR1 LGHNA, CDR2 YSLEER. The CDR3 contains 17 residues.

This clonotype was detected ten times or more. This chain joins TRBV29-1 and TRBJ2-3, with 10 bases aligning to TRBD2. V shed 2 bases, J shed 4 bases, and the junction held 3 bases outside the gene matches. Germline V gives CDR1 SQVTM, CDR2 ANQGSEA. This CDR3 spans 14 amino acids. DNA of the CDR3: TGCAGCGTTGAACCTAGCGGGAGCCCAGATACGCAGTATTTT. It specifies CSVEPSGSPDTQYF.